A selection of T cell receptor beta chains follows, all from one sample in a study of blood T cell repertoires in COVID-19. Measured with immunoSEQ multiplex PCR; TCRdb has only the in-frame clones, and not every one. The data show some 210,000 clones, with 70% to 90% seen just once and approximately 8% held by the top ten. The sequencing sample was made of peripheral blood. The receptors here all came from a woman aged 45 to 65 with active or convalescent COVID-19. The CDR3 runs from the conserved cysteine through the conserved F or W. Fields, in order: CDR3 length, V gene, J gene, CDR3 protein.

CDR3 length: 14; V gene: TRBV2; J gene: TRBJ2-5; CDR3 protein: CASSSGTRGETQYF
CDR3 length: 15; V gene: TRBV28; J gene: TRBJ2-7; CDR3 protein: CASTPSGSGSYEQYF
CDR3 length: 15; V gene: TRBV2; J gene: TRBJ2-1; CDR3 protein: CASKASGRFYNEQFF
CDR3 length: 13; V gene: TRBV7-7; J gene: TRBJ2-5; CDR3 protein: CASSLVSEETQYF
CDR3 length: 13; V gene: TRBV28; J gene: TRBJ2-3; CDR3 protein: CASSTVQGDTQYF
CDR3 length: 15; V gene: TRBV19; J gene: TRBJ2-1; CDR3 protein: CASSSNRVGSNEQFF
CDR3 length: 15; V gene: TRBV21-1; J gene: TRBJ1-4; CDR3 protein: CASSRTRTGHEKLFF
CDR3 length: 15; V gene: TRBV6-6; J gene: TRBJ2-3; CDR3 protein: CASSYPQGVADTQYF
CDR3 length: 16; V gene: TRBV2; J gene: TRBJ1-4; CDR3 protein: CASSRFPPLSEEKLFF
CDR3 length: 14; V gene: TRBV18; J gene: TRBJ1-1; CDR3 protein: CASSPLGQHTEAFF
CDR3 length: 18; V gene: TRBV7-9; J gene: TRBJ1-2; CDR3 protein: CASTLSRRELGDREGYTF
CDR3 length: 16; V gene: TRBV5-6; J gene: TRBJ2-5; CDR3 protein: CASSSTIRQGQETQYF
CDR3 length: 16; V gene: TRBV5-5; J gene: TRBJ2-3; CDR3 protein: CASSFQRVGGKDTQYF
CDR3 length: 15; V gene: TRBV6-1; J gene: TRBJ2-1; CDR3 protein: CASSEAEGEGNEQFF
CDR3 length: 19; V gene: TRBV19; J gene: TRBJ2-6; CDR3 protein: CASSIDLGEGDSGANVLTF
CDR3 length: 14; V gene: TRBV5-1; J gene: TRBJ1-6; CDR3 protein: CASSSDSYNSPLHF
CDR3 length: 15; V gene: TRBV21-1; J gene: TRBJ1-4; CDR3 protein: CASSKGWHLNEKLFF
CDR3 length: 13; V gene: TRBV3-1/TRBV3-2; J gene: TRBJ1-5; CDR3 protein: CASSRGGNQPQHF
CDR3 length: 18; V gene: TRBV5-1; J gene: TRBJ2-1; CDR3 protein: CASSLRPDRAGGDNEQFF
CDR3 length: 13; V gene: TRBV19; J gene: TRBJ2-2; CDR3 protein: CASRILVAGELFF
CDR3 length: 16; V gene: TRBV5-4; J gene: TRBJ2-2; CDR3 protein: CASSLGAGASTGELFF
CDR3 length: 14; V gene: TRBV19; J gene: TRBJ1-2; CDR3 protein: CASTNRGMNYGYTF
CDR3 length: 15; V gene: TRBV7-6; J gene: TRBJ2-5; CDR3 protein: CASSRRQGPEETQYF
CDR3 length: 12; V gene: TRBV24-1; J gene: TRBJ1-1; CDR3 protein: CATSDREGEAFF
CDR3 length: 15; V gene: TRBV3-1/TRBV3-2; J gene: TRBJ1-1; CDR3 protein: CASSQDQGVGTEAFF
CDR3 length: 15; V gene: TRBV25-1; J gene: TRBJ1-3; CDR3 protein: CASTPGLFSGNTIYF
CDR3 length: 15; V gene: TRBV19; J gene: TRBJ2-1; CDR3 protein: CASGLAGGPYNEQFF
CDR3 length: 13; V gene: TRBV2; J gene: TRBJ1-2; CDR3 protein: CASRGRGNYGYTF
CDR3 length: 14; V gene: TRBV24-1; J gene: TRBJ2-1; CDR3 protein: CATSDSGSYNEQFF
CDR3 length: 13; V gene: TRBV6-6; J gene: TRBJ2-5; CDR3 protein: CASSPGQWETQYF
CDR3 length: 15; V gene: TRBV7-6; J gene: TRBJ2-2; CDR3 protein: CASSLGTGVSGELFF
CDR3 length: 16; V gene: TRBV5-1; J gene: TRBJ2-5; CDR3 protein: CASSLEFGGRGETQYF
CDR3 length: 14; V gene: TRBV18; J gene: TRBJ2-3; CDR3 protein: CASSPRLASDTQYF
CDR3 length: 13; V gene: TRBV19; J gene: TRBJ1-1; CDR3 protein: CASRTGGNTEAFF
CDR3 length: 13; V gene: TRBV7-9; J gene: TRBJ1-1; CDR3 protein: CASSRQGDTEAFF
CDR3 length: 17; V gene: TRBV11-2; J gene: TRBJ2-1; CDR3 protein: CASSLEASGRSGNEQFF
CDR3 length: 16; V gene: TRBV19; J gene: TRBJ1-5; CDR3 protein: CASTPREAERNQPQHF
CDR3 length: 16; V gene: TRBV7-5; J gene: TRBJ1-1; CDR3 protein: CVRSELDGLMNTEAFF